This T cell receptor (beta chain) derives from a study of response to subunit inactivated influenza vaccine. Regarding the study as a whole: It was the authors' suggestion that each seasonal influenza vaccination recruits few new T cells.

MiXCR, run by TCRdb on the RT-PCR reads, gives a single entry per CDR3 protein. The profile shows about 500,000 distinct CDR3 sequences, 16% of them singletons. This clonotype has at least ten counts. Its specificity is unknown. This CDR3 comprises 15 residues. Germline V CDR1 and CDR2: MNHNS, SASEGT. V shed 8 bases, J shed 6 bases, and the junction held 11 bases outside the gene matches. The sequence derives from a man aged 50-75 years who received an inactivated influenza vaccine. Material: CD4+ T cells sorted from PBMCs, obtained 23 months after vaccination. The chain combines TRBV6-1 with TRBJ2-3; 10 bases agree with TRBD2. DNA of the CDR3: TGTGCCAGCGGTGCGAGCGGGGGGGCCTGGGATACGCAGTATTTT. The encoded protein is CASGASGGAWDTQYF.